The rows below give T cell receptor beta chains drawn from one sample of a study of blood T cell repertoires in COVID-19. Sequencing used immunoSEQ multiplex PCR; TCRdb keeps in-frame clones, though not all of them. This table holds approximately 320,000 clones, over 80% found once. Input material: PBMCs or T cells enriched from blood (not recorded which). Receptor source: a woman aged 18-29 years who had recovered from COVID-19. Each CDR3 is given with its conserved first and last residue. The order of the fields is clone size, J gene, V gene, D gene, CDR3 length, CDR3 DNA, CDR3 protein. The D gene is left open where the match is weak. Not every row has a clone size; where given, it reads once, few, many or a size class.

. TRBJ2-5 TRBV9 . 13 TGTGCCAGCAGCGTAGTACCGGAGGAGACCCAGTACTTC CASSVVPEETQYF
once TRBJ1-2 TRBV18 TRBD1 13 TGTGCCAGCTCGGAAGGACAGGGGAGTGGCTACACCTTC CASSEGQGSGYTF
. TRBJ1-2 TRBV5-1 . 15 TGCGCCAGCAGCTTGGCACCGACAGAAAACTATGGCTACACCTTC CASSLAPTENYGYTF
. TRBJ1-1 TRBV12-3/TRBV12-4 TRBD1 13 TGTGCCAGCAGTACAGGGGCAATCACTGAAGCTTTCTTT CASSTGAITEAFF
. TRBJ1-2 TRBV7-2 . 15 TGTGCCAGCAGCTTAGCAGGCAAGACTATCTATGGCTACACCTTC CASSLAGKTIYGYTF
. TRBJ2-7 TRBV24-1 TRBD1 15 TGTGCCACCAGTGACAGACAGGGTGTACGAACGGAGCAGTACTTC CATSDRQGVRTEQYF
few TRBJ2-3 TRBV12-5 TRBD2 16 TGTGCTAGTGCCGTGACTAGCGGGCCTAGCACAGATACGCAGTATTTT CASAVTSGPSTDTQYF
. TRBJ1-2 TRBV9 TRBD1 17 TGTGCCAGCAGCGTCGGGACAGGGGGCGGGTTGGACTATGGCTACACCTTC CASSVGTGGGLDYGYTF
. TRBJ2-3 TRBV7-2 TRBD2 13 TGTGCCAGCAGCTTAACAGCGGGAGTCCTGACATATTTT CASSLTAGVLTYF
. TRBJ1-4 TRBV28 TRBD1 16 TGTGCCAGCAGTCGTGGGACAGGGGGCCGACATGAAAAACTGTTTTTT CASSRGTGGRHEKLFF
. TRBJ1-5 TRBV6-5 TRBD1 15 TGTGCCAGCAGTTACCGACAGGGGAACTATCAGCCCCAGCATTTT CASSYRQGNYQPQHF
. TRBJ1-2 TRBV6-2/TRBV6-3 . 14 TGTGCCAGCAGTTTTCGACTGACGAACTATGGCTACACCTTC CASSFRLTNYGYTF
once TRBJ2-7 TRBV10-3 TRBD1 15 TGTGCCATCAGTGAACTCGGGACAGGGAGCTACGAGCAGTACTTC CAISELGTGSYEQYF
. TRBJ1-2 TRBV7-2 . 15 TGTGCCAGCAGCCCCGACGGCGGAACTAACTATGGCTACACCTTC CASSPDGGTNYGYTF
. TRBJ1-5 TRBV28 . 13 TGTGCCAGCAGTACAGGGTACAATCAGCCCCAGCATTTT CASSTGYNQPQHF
. TRBJ1-3 TRBV6-2/TRBV6-3 . 16 TGTGCCAGCAGTCACGGCAAACAGGGATTCAGAAACACCATATATTTT CASSHGKQGFRNTIYF
. TRBJ2-4 TRBV5-1 . 14 TGCGCCAGCAGCACAGAAATTGGCAAAAACATTCAGTACTTC CASSTEIGKNIQYF
. TRBJ1-2 TRBV2 TRBD1 14 TGTGCCAGCAGGGGACAGGGGGTGGGCTATGGCTACACCTTC CASRGQGVGYGYTF
. TRBJ1-1 TRBV5-6 . 15 TGTGCCAGCAGCCCTGGGGACGGGGGGAGCACTGAAGCTTTCTTT CASSPGDGGSTEAFF
. TRBJ1-2 TRBV29-1 . 11 TGCAGCGCACAGGGTCGTTATGGCTACACCTTC CSAQGRYGYTF
. TRBJ2-7 TRBV20-1 . 11 TGCAGTGCTAGTCGGCGGTTGGAGCAGTACTTC CSASRRLEQYF
once TRBJ1-2 TRBV30 . 11 TGTGCCTGGAGGTGGGAGGAAGGCTACACCTTC CAWRWEEGYTF
few TRBJ2-7 TRBV5-4 . 13 TGTGCCAGCAGCCCTCGGGACTCCTACGAGCAGTACTTC CASSPRDSYEQYF
. TRBJ1-5 TRBV19 . 14 TGTGCCAGTAGTCAGGTAAATAGCAATCAGCCCCAGCATTTT CASSQVNSNQPQHF
. TRBJ2-7 TRBV2 . 15 TGTGCCAGCAGTGAAGGTGAGGGATCAGCCTACGAGCAGTACTTC CASSEGEGSAYEQYF
. TRBJ1-2 TRBV7-2 . 13 TGTGCCAGCAGCTTTGACAGTAACTATGGCTACACCTTC CASSFDSNYGYTF
. TRBJ1-2 TRBV9 TRBD1 15 TGTGCCAGCAGCGTCCAGACAGGGGGCCACTATGGCTACACCTTC CASSVQTGGHYGYTF
. TRBJ1-2 TRBV19 . 14 TGTGCCAGTTGCGTCGACACGGCTGCTGGTGGCTACACCTTC CASCVDTAAGGYTF
. TRBJ1-5 TRBV24-1 . 15 TGTGCCACCAGTGATGCGGGGCAGCCCAATCAGCCCCAGCATTTT CATSDAGQPNQPQHF
. TRBJ1-2 TRBV5-1 . 16 TGCGCCAGCAGCTTGGGGTCACTACAGGGCCGGTATGGCTACACCTTC CASSLGSLQGRYGYTF
. TRBJ2-1 TRBV5-4 . 14 TGTGCCAGCAGCTTCCCCGGAAAAGGGGGTGAGCAGTTCTTC CASSFPGKGGEQFF
. TRBJ2-3 TRBV7-2 TRBD1 12 TGTGCCACCGACAGGGTCACAGATACGCAGTATTTT CATDRVTDTQYF
few TRBJ2-3 TRBV7-8 TRBD2 14 TGTGCCAGCAGCCCCCGGACTAGTGCAGATACGCAGTATTTT CASSPRTSADTQYF
. TRBJ1-5 TRBV10-3 . 14 TGTGCCATCAGCGTGGACTGGTCCGTTCAGCCCCAGCATTTT CAISVDWSVQPQHF
. TRBJ1-5 TRBV5-4 . 16 TGTGCCAGCAGCTTGGATCAGGGAAGAGGCAATCAGCCCCAGCATTTT CASSLDQGRGNQPQHF
. TRBJ2-5 TRBV7-2 . 15 TGTGCCAGCAGCTTAGTGGGCAGCATACAAGAGACCCAGTACTTC CASSLVGSIQETQYF
. TRBJ1-1 TRBV19 TRBD1 14 TGTGCCAGTAGTTCAATCCGGGACAGGGATGAAGCTTTCTTT CASSSIRDRDEAFF
. TRBJ1-3 TRBV4-2 . 15 TGTGCCAGCAGCCAATCGGCACAGGACGGAAACACCATATATTTT CASSQSAQDGNTIYF
. TRBJ2-7 TRBV12-3/TRBV12-4 TRBD1 12 TGTGCCAGCAGACGGACAGGGATCGAGCAGTACTTC CASRRTGIEQYF
. TRBJ2-1 TRBV5-6 TRBD2 19 TGTGCCAGCAGCCGGAGCCTTGGGCTGGATGCACTAGCGGGTAATGAGCAGTTCTTC CASSRSLGLDALAGNEQFF
few TRBJ2-7 TRBV27 . 13 TGTGCCAGCAGTTTCTTGGGCCGGAGGGAGCAGTACTTC CASSFLGRREQYF
. TRBJ2-2 TRBV7-9 . 15 TGTGCCAGCAGCCGAGGGCGGGCGAACACCGGGGAGCTGTTTTTT CASSRGRANTGELFF
once TRBJ2-7 TRBV7-2 . 12 TGTGCCAGCAGCCCAAGCGGGCTCGAGCAGTACTTC CASSPSGLEQYF
. TRBJ1-2 TRBV7-9 . 16 TGTGCCAGCAGCCCACGATTGGTTAGGGGCAGAGATGGCTACACCTTC CASSPRLVRGRDGYTF
. TRBJ2-5 TRBV7-9 TRBD2 14 TGTGCCAGCAGCTTAGGGGGGGGGCAAGAGACCCAGTACTTC CASSLGGGQETQYF
few TRBJ1-4 TRBV28 . 14 TGTGCCAGCAGTTTCCGGGAGTGGGCTGAAAAACTGTTTTTT CASSFREWAEKLFF
. TRBJ2-7 TRBV5-5 TRBD1 16 TGTGCCAGCAGCCCCGCCGGACAGGGGGGAGGAGACGAGCAGTACTTC CASSPAGQGGGDEQYF
. TRBJ2-6 TRBV28 . 16 TGTGCCAGCAGAAGCCCTAAATCCTCTGGGGCCAACGTCCTGACTTTC CASRSPKSSGANVLTF
once TRBJ2-1 TRBV19 . 14 TGTGCCAGTAGTATAGGTATCCCCCACAATGAGCAGTTCTTC CASSIGIPHNEQFF